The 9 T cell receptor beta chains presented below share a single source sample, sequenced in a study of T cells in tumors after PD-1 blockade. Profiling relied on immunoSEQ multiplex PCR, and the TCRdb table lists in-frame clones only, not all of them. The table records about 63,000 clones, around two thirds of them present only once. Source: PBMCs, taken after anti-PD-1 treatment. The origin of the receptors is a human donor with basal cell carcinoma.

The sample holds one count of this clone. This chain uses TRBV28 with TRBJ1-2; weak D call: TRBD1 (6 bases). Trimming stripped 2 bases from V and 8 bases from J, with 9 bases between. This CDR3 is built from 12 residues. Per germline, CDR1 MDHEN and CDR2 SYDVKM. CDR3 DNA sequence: TGTGCCAGCAGTTTACAGGGGAGAGGCTACACCTTC. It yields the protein CASSLQGRGYTF.

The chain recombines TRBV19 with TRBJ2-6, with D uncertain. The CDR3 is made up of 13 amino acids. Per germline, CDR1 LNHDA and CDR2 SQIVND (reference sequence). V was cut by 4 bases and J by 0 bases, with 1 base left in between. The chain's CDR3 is CASSTSGANVLTF. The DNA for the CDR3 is TGTGCCAGTAGTACCTCTGGGGCCAACGTCCTGACTTTC.

The CDR3 DNA reads as TGTGCCAGCAGCCCTCGGGACTTCCCGAAGGGCAATGAGCAGTTCTTC. Amino acid sequence: CASSPRDFPKGNEQFF. This chain connects TRBV2 to TRBJ2-1; D possibly corresponds to TRBD2 (6 bases). Germline V gives CDR1 SNHLY, CDR2 FYNNEI. The CDR3 is 16 residues long. V was cut by 6 bases and J by 6 bases, with 21 bases left in between.

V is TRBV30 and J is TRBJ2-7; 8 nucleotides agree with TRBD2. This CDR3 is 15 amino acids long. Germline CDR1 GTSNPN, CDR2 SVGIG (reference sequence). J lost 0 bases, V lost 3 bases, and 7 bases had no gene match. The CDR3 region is CAWRARGGFSYEQYF. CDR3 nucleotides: TGTGCCTGGAGAGCCCGGGGGGGGTTCTCCTACGAGCAGTACTTC.

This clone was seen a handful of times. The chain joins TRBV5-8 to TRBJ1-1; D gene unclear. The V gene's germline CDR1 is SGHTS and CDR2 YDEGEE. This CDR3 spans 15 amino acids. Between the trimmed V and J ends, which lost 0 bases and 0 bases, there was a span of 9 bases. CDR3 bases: TGTGCCAGCAGCTTGGGCGTCAGGATGAACACTGAAGCTTTCTTT. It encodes CASSLGVRMNTEAFF. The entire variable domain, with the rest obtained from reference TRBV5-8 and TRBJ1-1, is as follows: EAGVTQSPTHLIKTRGQQATLRCSPISGHTSVYWYQQALGLGLQFLLWYDEGEERNRGNFPPRFSGRQFPNYSSELNVNALELEDSALYLCASSLGVRMNTEAFFGQGTRLTVV.

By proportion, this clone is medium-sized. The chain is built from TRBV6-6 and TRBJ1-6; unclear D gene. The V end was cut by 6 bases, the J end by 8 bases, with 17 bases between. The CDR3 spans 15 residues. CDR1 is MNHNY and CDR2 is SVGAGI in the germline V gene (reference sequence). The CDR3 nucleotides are TGTGCCAGCAGCCTGGAGCAAAGGGTATATTCACCCCTCCACTTT. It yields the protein CASSLEQRVYSPLHF.

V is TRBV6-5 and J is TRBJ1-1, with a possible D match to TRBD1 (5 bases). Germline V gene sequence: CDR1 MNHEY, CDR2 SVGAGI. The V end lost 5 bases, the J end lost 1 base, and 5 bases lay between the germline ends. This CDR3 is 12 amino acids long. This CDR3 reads CASSTGNTEAFF. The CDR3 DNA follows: TGTGCCAGCAGTACAGGGAACACTGAAGCTTTCTTT.

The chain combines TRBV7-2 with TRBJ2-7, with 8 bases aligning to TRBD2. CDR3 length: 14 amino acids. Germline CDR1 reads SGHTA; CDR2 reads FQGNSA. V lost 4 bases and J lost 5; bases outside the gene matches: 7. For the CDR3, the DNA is TGTGCCAGCAGCTCGTCCCGGGGGGGGGACGAGCAGTACTTC. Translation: CASSSSRGGDEQYF.

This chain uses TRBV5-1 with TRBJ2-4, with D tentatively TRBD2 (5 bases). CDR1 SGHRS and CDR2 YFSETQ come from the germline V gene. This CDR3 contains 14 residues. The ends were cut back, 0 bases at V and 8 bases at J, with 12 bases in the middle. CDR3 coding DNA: TGCGCCAGCAGCTTGGACAGTCCGAGGGACATTCAGTACTTC. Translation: CASSLDSPRDIQYF.